The sequence of this T cell receptor beta chain was determined in a study of cytomegalovirus exposure and HLA in healthy donors. In the study overall: Roughly 180 million T cells yielded 117 million unique TCR beta sequences, as an earlier analysis found. Study-level results: Reports indicate that TCR beta sequences accurately predicted the HLA-A and HLA-B alleles of most subjects.

The germline V gene has CDR1 SGHTA and CDR2 FQGNSA. The CDR3 sequence is 16 residues long. Germline trimming cut 5 bases from V and 6 bases from J; bases unmatched to any gene: 7. The sample holds one count of this clone. The antigen is unknown. It was with 60 Vbeta and 13 Jbeta primers that the PCR ran. This table comes from immunoSEQ multiplex PCR, and its TCRdb copy is limited to in-frame clones, with some not included. The profile covers roughly 120,000 clones, with around 79% appearing a single time and approximately 3.8% taken by the ten largest. The TCR sequence derives from a woman aged 40 to 50 in good health and CMV-seronegative. Source material: PBMCs. The V gene is TRBV7-2, the J gene TRBJ2-7; TRBD2 matches 16 bases. The CDR3 is CASSPPGLAGGSEQYF. The CDR3 nucleotides are TGTGCCAGCAGCCCACCGGGACTAGCGGGAGGGTCCGAGCAGTACTTC. The full variable domain, with the rest looked up from reference TRBV7-2 and TRBJ2-7, is GAGVSQSPSNKVTEKGKDVELRCDPISGHTALYWYRQSLGQGLEFLIYFQGNSAPDKSGLPSDRFSAERTGGSVSTLTIQRTQQEDSAVYLCASSPPGLAGGSEQYFGPGTRLTVT.